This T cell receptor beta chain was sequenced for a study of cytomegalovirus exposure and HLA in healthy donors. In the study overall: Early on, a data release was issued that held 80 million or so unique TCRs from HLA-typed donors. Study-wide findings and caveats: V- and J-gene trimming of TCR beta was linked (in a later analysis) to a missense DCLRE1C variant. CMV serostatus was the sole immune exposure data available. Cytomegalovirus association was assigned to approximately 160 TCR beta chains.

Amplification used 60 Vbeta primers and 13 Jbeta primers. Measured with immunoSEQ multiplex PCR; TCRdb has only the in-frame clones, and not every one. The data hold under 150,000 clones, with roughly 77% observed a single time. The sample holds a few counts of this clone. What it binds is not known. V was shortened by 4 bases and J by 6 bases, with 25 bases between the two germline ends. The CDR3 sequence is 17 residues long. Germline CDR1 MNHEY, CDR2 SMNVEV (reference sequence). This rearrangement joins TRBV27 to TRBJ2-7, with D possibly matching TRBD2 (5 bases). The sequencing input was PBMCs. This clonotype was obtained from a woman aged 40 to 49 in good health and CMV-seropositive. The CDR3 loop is CASSSPLTRGIISEQYF. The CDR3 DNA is TGTGCCAGCAGTTCGCCCCTAACTAGAGGGATCATCTCCGAGCAGTACTTC.